These T cell receptor beta chains were read from a single sample in a study of blood T cell repertoires in COVID-19. Profiling relied on immunoSEQ multiplex PCR, and the TCRdb table lists in-frame clones only, not all of them. The sample lists under 300,000 clones; approximately 82% were seen once. Material: peripheral blood. The receptors stem from a woman aged 18-29 years with acute or convalescent COVID-19. Both conserved end residues are part of each CDR3. The D gene is left open where the match is weak. The listing skips clone size in some rows; elsewhere it reads once, few, many or a size class.

D gene,J gene,V gene,clone size,CDR3 DNA,CDR3 protein
NA,TRBJ1-3,TRBV19,NA,TGTGCCAGTAGTCTGCGGACTGACGACTCTGGAAACACCATATATTTT,CASSLRTDDSGNTIYF
TRBD2,TRBJ2-6,TRBV29-1,NA,TGCAGCGTTTCAAGCTCACTAGCGGGCTCTGGGGCCAACGTCCTGACTTTC,CSVSSSLAGSGANVLTF
NA,TRBJ1-2,TRBV30,NA,TGTGCCTGGAGTGTAGCCGGGAATGGCTACACCTTC,CAWSVAGNGYTF
TRBD2,TRBJ2-7,TRBV19,NA,TGTGCCAGTACCCCCGGGTGGCTAGCGGGAGCAGGCGAGCAGTACTTC,CASTPGWLAGAGEQYF
TRBD1,TRBJ1-4,TRBV7-2,NA,TGTGCCAGCAGTCCCGGGACAGGGGGTGGGAAACTGTTTTTT,CASSPGTGGGKLFF
NA,TRBJ2-2,TRBV9,NA,TGTGCCAGCAGCCCCCAATTAGCGCTTACGAACACCGGGGAGCTGTTTTTT,CASSPQLALTNTGELFF
NA,TRBJ2-7,TRBV3-1/TRBV3-2,NA,TGTGCCAGCAGCCAAGAATTTCATTCCGAGCAGTACTTC,CASSQEFHSEQYF
NA,TRBJ2-1,TRBV2,few,TGTGCCAGCAGCCACGAGGGGGTAAATGAGCAGTTCTTC,CASSHEGVNEQFF
TRBD2,TRBJ2-5,TRBV7-3,NA,TGTGCCAGCAGCTTAACTTCACTTAGCGGGAGAGCGACCCAGTACTTC,CASSLTSLSGRATQYF
TRBD1,TRBJ1-2,TRBV6-5,NA,TGTGCCAGCAGTCAAACAGGGGGCTATGGCTACACCTTC,CASSQTGGYGYTF
TRBD1,TRBJ1-2,TRBV30,NA,TGTGCCTGGAGGGACAGGGGGAACTATGGCTACACCTTC,CAWRDRGNYGYTF
NA,TRBJ1-2,TRBV3-1/TRBV3-2,once,TGTGCCAGCAGCCAAGATTTGTCAGGCGAGGGCTACACCTTC,CASSQDLSGEGYTF
NA,TRBJ2-7,TRBV6-2/TRBV6-3,NA,TGTGCCAGCAGTTACCGCGGGCCCTACGAGCAGTACTTC,CASSYRGPYEQYF
TRBD1,TRBJ1-5,TRBV6-5,NA,TGTGCCAGCAGCCCCGGGACAGGGAATCAGCCCCAGCATTTT,CASSPGTGNQPQHF
TRBD1,TRBJ1-1,TRBV28,NA,TGTGCCAGCAGCCGGGACAGGGGAAGAAAAGCTGAAGCTTTCTTT,CASSRDRGRKAEAFF
NA,TRBJ2-2,TRBV28,NA,TGTGCCAGCAGTTGGAGGGCTAGAAGTAAGACCGGGGAGCTGTTTTTT,CASSWRARSKTGELFF
NA,TRBJ2-3,TRBV3-1/TRBV3-2,NA,TGTGCCAGCAGCTCCGAAACTTTAAATACGCAGTATTTT,CASSSETLNTQYF
TRBD1,TRBJ1-3,TRBV7-2,NA,TGTGCCAGCAGCTTAGCCGGGACAGGGCTAGGGGACACCATATATTTT,CASSLAGTGLGDTIYF
NA,TRBJ2-1,TRBV16,NA,TGTGCCAGCAGCCAAGCGGGCTCCTACAATGAGCAGTTCTTC,CASSQAGSYNEQFF
NA,TRBJ1-5,TRBV6-2/TRBV6-3,few,TGTGCCAGCAGTTACGGGGCAGGGAAACAGCCCCAGCATTTT,CASSYGAGKQPQHF
NA,TRBJ1-2,TRBV6-6,NA,TGTGCCAGCGACAGATTTGAAACAGGGAACTATGGCTACACCTTC,CASDRFETGNYGYTF
NA,TRBJ1-1,TRBV21-1,NA,TGTGCCAGCAGCAAAGGGGGGGGCACCTTGAACACTGAAGCTTTCTTT,CASSKGGGTLNTEAFF
NA,TRBJ1-2,TRBV6-6,NA,TGTGCCAGCCTATTAGGGGCAGTCTATGGCTACACCTTC,CASLLGAVYGYTF
NA,TRBJ2-3,TRBV2,NA,TGTGCCAGCAGTGAAGCGGGGGGGCGCGGGGATACGCAGTATTTT,CASSEAGGRGDTQYF
NA,TRBJ2-1,TRBV7-2,NA,TGTGCCAGCAGCCCCTGGGACTCCATCTACAATGAGCAGTTCTTC,CASSPWDSIYNEQFF
TRBD1,TRBJ1-5,TRBV27,NA,TGTGCCAGCAGTTTCGGGACAGGGATAGGCAATCAGCCCCAGCATTTT,CASSFGTGIGNQPQHF
TRBD1,TRBJ1-2,TRBV3-1/TRBV3-2,NA,TGTGCCAGCAGCCGACGACAGGGACCGGGAGGCTACACCTTC,CASSRRQGPGGYTF
TRBD2,TRBJ2-7,TRBV7-2,many,TGTGCCAGCAGCTTAGCAGTCTTGAGCGGGAAGCAGTACTTC,CASSLAVLSGKQYF
NA,TRBJ1-1,TRBV11-3,NA,TGTGCCAGCAGCTCGGACAGAATGAACACTGAAGCTTTCTTT,CASSSDRMNTEAFF
TRBD2,TRBJ2-1,TRBV10-3,NA,TGTGCCATCAGGTCACTAGCGGGAGGTGGGATCAATGAGCAGTTCTTC,CAIRSLAGGGINEQFF
TRBD1,TRBJ2-3,TRBV5-6,NA,TGTGCCAGCAGCCTGTGGTCGGGACAGGCCCTTAGCACAGATACGCAGTATTTT,CASSLWSGQALSTDTQYF
TRBD2,TRBJ2-1,TRBV5-1,NA,TGCGCCAGCAGCCCCCCTGGGACTAGCGGGAGGAATGAGCAGTTCTTC,CASSPPGTSGRNEQFF
TRBD1,TRBJ1-2,TRBV28,NA,TGTGCCAGCAGCCCTATCGACAGGGACTATGGCTACACCTTC,CASSPIDRDYGYTF
NA,TRBJ1-2,TRBV30,NA,TGTGCCTGGATTCGGGGGTGGAACTATGGCTACACCTTC,CAWIRGWNYGYTF
NA,TRBJ1-3,TRBV6-2/TRBV6-3,NA,TGTGCCAGCAGTTACTCGTTTTCCCCGTCCGGCTCTGGAAACACCATATATTTT,CASSYSFSPSGSGNTIYF
NA,TRBJ1-1,TRBV6-5,NA,TGTGCCAGCAGATGGCAGGGTGTTAGCACTGAAGCTTTCTTT,CASRWQGVSTEAFF
NA,TRBJ1-2,TRBV29-1,NA,TGCAGCGTTGAAGTCGGACAGTATGGCTACACCTTC,CSVEVGQYGYTF
NA,TRBJ1-1,TRBV4-3,few,TGCGCCAGCAGCCAATTTTCGGGGACTCAAGAAGCTTTCTTT,CASSQFSGTQEAFF
TRBD2,TRBJ2-1,TRBV6-4,NA,TGTGCCAGCAGACCGACTAGCGGGGTCGGAGGGCTCAATGAGCAGTTCTTC,CASRPTSGVGGLNEQFF
NA,TRBJ2-5,TRBV5-1,NA,TGCGCCAGCAGAGCCCAGGGGCGAGAGACCCAGTACTTC,CASRAQGRETQYF
NA,TRBJ2-3,TRBV10-1,NA,TGCGCCAGCAGTGAGACAGATCCGGGCACAGATACGCAGTATTTT,CASSETDPGTDTQYF
NA,TRBJ1-5,TRBV27,NA,TGTGCCAGCTCTTTTCCTAATCAGCCCCAGCATTTT,CASSFPNQPQHF
TRBD1,TRBJ1-5,TRBV28,NA,TGTGCCAGCAGTGCGGCAACAGGGGGTCAGCCCCAGCATTTT,CASSAATGGQPQHF
TRBD2,TRBJ2-1,TRBV4-3,NA,TGCGCCAGCAGCCAAGAGACTAGCGGGAGGGTTTGGAATGAGCAGTTCTTC,CASSQETSGRVWNEQFF
NA,TRBJ2-7,TRBV28,NA,TGTGCCAGCAGTTTATTAATAGCGTTTAGCGAGCAGTACTTC,CASSLLIAFSEQYF
NA,TRBJ1-2,TRBV6-5,NA,TGTGCCAGCAGTTACTCTTATAACACATACTATGGCTACACCTTC,CASSYSYNTYYGYTF
TRBD1,TRBJ1-1,TRBV6-6,NA,TGTGCCAGCAGTGACTCACAGGGGATCGCTGAAGCTTTCTTT,CASSDSQGIAEAFF
NA,TRBJ1-1,TRBV2,few,TGTGCCAGCAGTGAAAGACAGAAGGCTGAAGCTTTCTTT,CASSERQKAEAFF
TRBD1,TRBJ2-1,TRBV19,NA,TGTGCCAGCTCATCGGGACAGGGGCGTAGCGGGACCTACAATGAGCAGTTCTTC,CASSSGQGRSGTYNEQFF
NA,TRBJ1-2,TRBV10-2,NA,TGCGCCAGCACTGGAGGGACGGACAACTATGGCTACACCTTC,CASTGGTDNYGYTF
TRBD2,TRBJ2-2,TRBV7-8,NA,TGTGCCAGCAGCTCCGCCCCGGGTCCGGCTAGCGGCACCGGGGAGCTGTTTTTT,CASSSAPGPASGTGELFF
NA,TRBJ1-4,TRBV28,few,TGTGCCAGCAGCGGTAATGAAAAACTGTTTTTT,CASSGNEKLFF
TRBD1,TRBJ1-6,TRBV6-5,NA,TGTGCCAGCAGTTACGGGGGGACAGCCCTTAATTCACCCCTCCACTTT,CASSYGGTALNSPLHF
NA,TRBJ2-1,TRBV7-3,NA,TGTGCCAGCAGCTTAACGCGGCAGGGGAATGAGCAGTTCTTC,CASSLTRQGNEQFF
TRBD2,TRBJ2-1,TRBV18,NA,TGTGCCAGCTCACGGACTAGCGGGAGCCCTGAGCAGTTCTTC,CASSRTSGSPEQFF